The subject of this entry is one T cell receptor beta chain. With 60 Vbeta and 13 Jbeta primers, the PCR was carried out. Sequencing was performed with immunoSEQ multiplex PCR; in TCRdb, only in-frame clones are kept and a portion is missing. This sample's clone table lists 100,000 or so clones. The germline V and J ends were trimmed by 3 bases and 6 bases, with 8 bases remaining between them. Germline values: CDR1 DFQATT, CDR2 SNEGSKA (reference sequence). This CDR3 is built from 11 residues. The data are from a study of cytomegalovirus exposure and HLA in healthy donors. V usage is TRBV20-1 and J usage is TRBJ1-2; weak D call: TRBD1 (5 bases). The source material was PBMCs. The source of this sequence is a young woman in good health and CMV-seronegative. This CDR3 is CSASPGNGYTF. The CDR3 nucleotides read TGCAGTGCTAGTCCAGGGAATGGCTACACCTTC.